The sequence of this TCR beta chain was determined in a study of T cells in Graves' hyperthyroidism and ophthalmopathy. Regarding the study as a whole: Ophthalmopathy and stable hyperthyroidism were separated by a 13 V-J model. The blood repertoire included most of the expanded thyroid clonotypes above 0.001.

Trimming cost V 3 bases and J 8 bases, with 17 bases left between them. The CDR3 runs to 15 residues. Looked up from germline, CDR1 is SGHAT and CDR2 is FQNNGV. Exclusion followed for patients with uncontrolled infection, other autoimmune disease, pregnancy or lactation. Fresh 10 ml peripheral blood yielded PBMCs. Many counts were recorded for this clonotype. No antigen is known for it. Authors of the study amplified TCR beta CDR3 regions from RNA transcripts. Using the HTBI primer set, a first-round RT-PCR was run on the TCR CDR3. TCRdb called the multiplex PCR reads again in MiXCR, with one record for every CDR3 protein. The sample includes approximately 370,000 distinct CDR3 sequences, 15% to 20% of them seen just once.

The sequence was obtained from a young woman with Graves' hyperthyroidism that later progressed to Graves' ophthalmopathy. The specimen sequenced was blood. The V call is TRBV11-2, the J call TRBJ2-1; D may be TRBD1 (5 bases). CDR3 nucleotides: TGTGCCAGCAGCTTCGTTAGTTCCAGGGTCCATGAGCAGTTCTTC. This sequence encodes CASSFVSSRVHEQFF.